A selection of T cell receptor beta chains follows, all from one sample in a study of tumor-infiltrating lymphocytes in primary liver carcinoma. MiXCR was run by TCRdb on the multiplex PCR reads, yielding one entry per CDR3 protein. The sample has about 310,000 distinct CDR3 sequences, about 62% seen once. The sample consisted of peripheral blood. These TCRs come from a man aged 40-49 years with primary liver carcinoma and hepatitis B virus infection. CDR3s leave out the opening cysteine and the closing phenylalanine or tryptophan.

TRBV28	TRBJ2-7	13	ASTSPGTGTYEQY
TRBV6-6	TRBJ2-4	15	ASSNSSGGAAKNIQY
TRBV4-1	TRBJ2-1	14	ASSQEGGNYYNEQF
TRBV5-1	TRBJ1-1	11	ASSPAIVIEAF
TRBV6-1	TRBJ2-1	16	ASSEKTSGSGSYNEQF
TRBV6-5	TRBJ2-3	12	ASSYEAGVTAQY
TRBV11-1	TRBJ2-1	12	ASSLAGYGPEQF
TRBV24-1	TRBJ2-3	12	ATSRGSPTDTQY
TRBV4-1	TRBJ2-7	11	ASSPPGAREQY
TRBV10-2	TRBJ2-7	12	ASRDSGRSYEQY
TRBV6-5	TRBJ2-4	16	ASSSPRDRAMAKNIQY
TRBV7-8	TRBJ1-5	12	ASSLALEGSPQH
TRBV29-1	TRBJ2-7	14	SAIGSSGLAIGEQY
TRBV5-1	TRBJ2-7	13	ASSLEVSLEGEQY
TRBV6-2/TRBV6-3	TRBJ2-1	14	ASNLSGVRSYNEQF
TRBV24-1	TRBJ2-3	12	ATSGYRSTDTQY
TRBV11-2	TRBJ2-7	12	ASSLVRGPYEYY
TRBV29-1	TRBJ2-2	14	SVEAPGRAYTGKPF
TRBV5-5	TRBJ2-3	11	ASSMDRVLTQY
TRBV10-3	TRBJ1-6	12	AIRERSQDSPFH
TRBV5-1	TRBJ2-5	13	ASSFELAGFETQY
TRBV6-2/TRBV6-3	TRBJ1-3	15	ANSLRDGCTSGNTIY
TRBV4-2	TRBJ2-3	13	ASSQGGGRTDTQY
TRBV12-3/TRBV12-4	TRBJ2-7	11	ASSQTGGWEQC
TRBV6-1	TRBJ2-5	12	ANSQGLAQETQY
TRBV6-6	TRBJ2-1	14	ASDSVPGGSYNEQF
TRBV28	TRBJ2-7	13	ASSIRTSGRSEQY
TRBV7-8	TRBJ2-2	14	ASSPGLAINTGELF